This TCR beta chain was sequenced for a study of OX40 agonist ivuxolimab in advanced cancers. Study findings and constraints: Also present in some nonresponders was a low level of normalized T-cell clonal expansion. Expanded clones were, on average, more numerous among CD8+ T cells than CD4+.

About this clone: What it binds is unknown.

Germline loops: CDR1 LGHNA, CDR2 YSLEER. This CDR3 is built from 15 residues. Some clones are missing from TCRdb's copy, which holds only in-frame ones; the method was immunoSEQ multiplex PCR. The profile shows approximately 82,000 clones, around 94% of them singletons. Cycle 7 day 1, cycle 4 day 1, and baseline were the timepoints at which blood was sampled. The sequence derives from an adult with an advanced solid tumor such as melanoma, head and neck, liver or kidney cancer. Material: CD4+ or CD8+ T cells sorted from blood, obtained in a trial of the OX40 agonist ivuxolimab. J is TRBJ2-5 and V is TRBV4-3, with D maybe TRBD1 (8 bases). The J call is doubtful: the DNA matches TRBJ2-7 better. CDR3 region: CASSHTGGVSYEQYF. The CDR3 bases are TGCGCCAGCAGCCATACAGGGGGGGTCTCCTACGAGCAGTACTTC.